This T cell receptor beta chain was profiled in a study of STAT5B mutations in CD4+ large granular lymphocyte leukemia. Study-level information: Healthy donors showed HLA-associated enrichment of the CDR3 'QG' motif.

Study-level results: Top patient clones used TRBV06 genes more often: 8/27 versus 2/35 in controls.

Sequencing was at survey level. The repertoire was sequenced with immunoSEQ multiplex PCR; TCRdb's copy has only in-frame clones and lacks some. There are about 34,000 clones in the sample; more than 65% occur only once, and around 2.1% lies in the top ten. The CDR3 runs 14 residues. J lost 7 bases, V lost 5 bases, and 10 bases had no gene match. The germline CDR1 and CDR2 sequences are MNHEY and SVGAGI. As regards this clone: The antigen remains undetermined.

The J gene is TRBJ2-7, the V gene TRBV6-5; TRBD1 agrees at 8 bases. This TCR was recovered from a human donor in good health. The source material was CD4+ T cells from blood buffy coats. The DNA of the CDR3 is TGTGCCAGCAGTAGAGGCAGGGGGCAAGGAGAGCAGTACTTC. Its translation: CASSRGRGQGEQYF.